This T cell receptor beta chain was obtained from a study of vaccination and CD4 T cells after COVID-19 (dated by TCRdb to 2021 to 2024). Turning to the overall study: The convalescent cohort comprised six males and four females, including two Hispanic individuals, seven Caucasians, two Asians and one multiracial person. Each participant got two doses of either the Pfizer-BioNTech BNT162b2 vaccine (n=8) or the Moderna mRNA-1273 vaccine (n=2). Post-COVID blood samples were collected from convalescent patients a median of around 96 days after diagnosis, with a range of roughly 30 to 170 days. Post-vaccine blood samples were taken a median of about 72 days after the second vaccine dose, with a range of 14 to 241 days. Overlapping spike peptide pools from SARS-CoV-2 and from the common cold coronaviruses HCoV-NL63, HCoV-OC43 and HCoV-229E were used as culture stimuli. Control cultures received a CEFX viral epitope pool as the positive control, an HIV-1 Nef peptide pool as the negative control, or no peptide. The spike-specific CD4+ TCR repertoire was compared before and after mRNA vaccination in approximately ten COVID-19 convalescent patients and a few infection-naive healthy vaccine recipients. In an earlier paper using these donors, memory CD4+ T cell crossreactivity between SARS-CoV-2 and common cold coronavirus spike proteins was assessed at the TCR clonotype level. Broad study findings and their caveats: In convalescent patients, a median roughly 87% of post-vaccine SARS-CoV-2-reactive clones were detected only after vaccination, suggesting vaccine-specific priming. An increase in the median number of SARS-CoV-2-reactive clonotypes from roughly 20 after infection to a few dozen after vaccination was observed, but the change was not found to be significant. The number of convalescent patients in the study was relatively small, and the study did not examine early timepoints following natural infection. Nearly all vaccine-specific clones in convalescent patients (304 of 307) were mono-reactive for SARS-CoV-2 spike rather than cross-reactive with common cold coronaviruses.

The library was obtained by PCR. DNA from cultured CD4+ T cells was subjected to TCR sequencing with the Oncomine TCR Beta short-read assay at the Johns Hopkins FTIC core. Genomic DNA was extracted from the cultured CD4+ T cells with the QIAamp micro DNA kit. Oncomine TCR Beta libraries from cultured CD4+ T cells were pooled with unique dual indexes and sequenced on an Illumina iSeq 100. Turning to the authors' computational methods: Non-productive sequences were filtered out, and CDR3s that did not start with C, did not end with F or W, or were shorter than 7 amino acids were discarded. The MANAFEST web application identified antigen-specific clonotypes by comparing peptide-stimulated wells against reference wells and other culture wells. To be called positive, a clone needed an FDR below 0.05, an odds ratio above 5, and a productive frequency above 0.1% in at least two of three replicate wells. Clonotypes that were significantly expanded in both SARS-CoV-2 spike wells and at least one common cold coronavirus spike condition were defined as cross-reactive. Using R version 3.6.1, CDR3 homology was evaluated through Levenshtein distances (stringdist) along with unrooted phylogenetic trees (ape). The raw public reads went through TCRdb reprocessing: fastp at Q25, MiXCR clone calling, in-frame beta chains kept. Rows with one shared CDR3 protein collapse into an entry with the most common genes and DNA. For this entry, the V and J calls and clone size follow TCRdb and not the study's own pipeline. The sample table lists about 7,600 distinct CDR3 sequences, roughly 45% of them with a count of one. The top ten clones comprise 24% of the sample.

The germline V and J ends show losses of 5 bases and 11 bases respectively, and no gene match explains 11 bases of the junction. The germline V gene gives CDR1 as MNHNS and CDR2 as SASEGT. The CDR3 holds 13 amino acids from the cysteine to the phenylalanine. CDR3 DNA is the only sequence kept; it has 39 bases, read in frame from the first base. Note on this clonotype: Its target antigen remains unknown. Within one base of it there is no much larger clone, and no base qualities were kept.

Explained via the paper, the treatment or condition label denotes: roughly 10-day PBMC culture with coronavirus spike peptide pools or control peptides (ViraFEST assay). CD4+ T cells from unexposed donors were collected before the COVID-19 pandemic (2011-2018). The ViraFEST assay, used in the study, expanded antigen-specific T cells with peptide pools and then identified the expanded clonotypes through TCR sequencing. About 2 million PBMCs per well were cultured in IMDM with roughly 4.8% human AB serum and approximately 10 IU/ml IL-2, plus 10 ug/ml peptide pools. On days 3 and 7, half of the culture medium was replaced with fresh IL-2-containing medium. CD4+ T cells were isolated after approximately ten days of culture through negative selection using the EasySep CD4+ T cell isolation kit. As cell numbers permitted, CD4+ T cells from unexposed donors were tested for reactivity to SARS-CoV-2 S and N and to four common cold coronavirus spike pools. PBMCs were separated from whole blood using Ficoll-Paque Plus gradient centrifugation and then either used fresh or cryopreserved at -140C. Triplicate wells were generally used for each culture condition. Leukapheresis product for the unexposed donors was bought commercially.

The rearranged chain carries TRBV6-1 and TRBJ1-1; 7 bases in the junction line up with TRBD1. Sequencing was performed on CD4+ T cells from blood, cultured in vitro. The source is a human donor in good health. Here the CDR3 is given as CASSTFPGQIAFF. The DNA reads as follows: TGTGCCAGCAGTACGTTCCCGGGACAGATCGCTTTCTTT.